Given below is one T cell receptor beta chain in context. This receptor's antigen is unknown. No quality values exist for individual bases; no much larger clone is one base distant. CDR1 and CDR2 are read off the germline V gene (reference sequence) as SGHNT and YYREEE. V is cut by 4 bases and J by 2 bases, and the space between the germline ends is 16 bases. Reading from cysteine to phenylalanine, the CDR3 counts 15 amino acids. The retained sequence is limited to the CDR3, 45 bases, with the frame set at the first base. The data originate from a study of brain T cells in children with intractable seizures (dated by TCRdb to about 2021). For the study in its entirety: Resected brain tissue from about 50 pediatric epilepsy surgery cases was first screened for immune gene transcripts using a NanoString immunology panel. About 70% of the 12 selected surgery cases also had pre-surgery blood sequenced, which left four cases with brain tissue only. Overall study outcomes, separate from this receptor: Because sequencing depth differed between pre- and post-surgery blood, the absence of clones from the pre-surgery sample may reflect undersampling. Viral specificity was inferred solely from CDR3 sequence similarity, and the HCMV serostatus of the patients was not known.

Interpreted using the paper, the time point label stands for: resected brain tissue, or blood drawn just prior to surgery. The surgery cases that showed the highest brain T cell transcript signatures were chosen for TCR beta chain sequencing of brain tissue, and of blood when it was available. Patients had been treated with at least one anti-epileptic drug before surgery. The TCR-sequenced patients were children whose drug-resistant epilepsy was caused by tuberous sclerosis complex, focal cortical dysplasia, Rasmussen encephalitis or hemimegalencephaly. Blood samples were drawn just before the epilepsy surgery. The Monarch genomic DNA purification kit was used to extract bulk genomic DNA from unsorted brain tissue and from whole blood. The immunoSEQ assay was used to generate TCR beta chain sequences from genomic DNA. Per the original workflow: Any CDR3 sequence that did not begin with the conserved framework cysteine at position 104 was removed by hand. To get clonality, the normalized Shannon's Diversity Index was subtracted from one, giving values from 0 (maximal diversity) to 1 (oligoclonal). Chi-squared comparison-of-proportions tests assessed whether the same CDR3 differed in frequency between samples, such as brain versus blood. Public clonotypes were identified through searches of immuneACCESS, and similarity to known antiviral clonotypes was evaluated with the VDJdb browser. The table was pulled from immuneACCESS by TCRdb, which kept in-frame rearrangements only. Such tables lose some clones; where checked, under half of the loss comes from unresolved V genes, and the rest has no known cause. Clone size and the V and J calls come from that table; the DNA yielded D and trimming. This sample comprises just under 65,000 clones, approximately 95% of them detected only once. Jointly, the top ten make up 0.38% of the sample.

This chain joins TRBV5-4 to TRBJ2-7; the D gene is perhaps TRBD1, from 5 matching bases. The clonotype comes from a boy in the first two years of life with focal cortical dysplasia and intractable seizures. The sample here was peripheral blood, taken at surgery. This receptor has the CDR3 CASSPGNKGTYEQYF. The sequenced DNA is TGTGCCAGCAGCCCCGGAAACAAGGGGACCTACGAGCAGTACTTC.